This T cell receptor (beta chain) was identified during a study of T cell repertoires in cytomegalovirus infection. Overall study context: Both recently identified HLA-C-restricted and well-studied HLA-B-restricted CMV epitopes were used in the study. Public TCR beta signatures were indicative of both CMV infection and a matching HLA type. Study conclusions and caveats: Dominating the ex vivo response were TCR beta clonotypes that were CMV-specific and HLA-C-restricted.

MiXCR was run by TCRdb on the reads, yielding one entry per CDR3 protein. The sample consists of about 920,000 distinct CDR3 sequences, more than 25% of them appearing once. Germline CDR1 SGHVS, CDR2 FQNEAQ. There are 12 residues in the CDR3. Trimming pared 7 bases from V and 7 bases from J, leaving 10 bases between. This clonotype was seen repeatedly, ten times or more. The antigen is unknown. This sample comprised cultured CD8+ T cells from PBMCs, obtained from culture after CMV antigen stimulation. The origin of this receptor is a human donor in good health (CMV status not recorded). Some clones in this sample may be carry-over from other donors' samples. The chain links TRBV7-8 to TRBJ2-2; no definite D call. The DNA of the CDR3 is TGTGCCAGCATCCCAAGGAGCGGGGAGCTGTTTTTT. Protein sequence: CASIPRSGELFF.